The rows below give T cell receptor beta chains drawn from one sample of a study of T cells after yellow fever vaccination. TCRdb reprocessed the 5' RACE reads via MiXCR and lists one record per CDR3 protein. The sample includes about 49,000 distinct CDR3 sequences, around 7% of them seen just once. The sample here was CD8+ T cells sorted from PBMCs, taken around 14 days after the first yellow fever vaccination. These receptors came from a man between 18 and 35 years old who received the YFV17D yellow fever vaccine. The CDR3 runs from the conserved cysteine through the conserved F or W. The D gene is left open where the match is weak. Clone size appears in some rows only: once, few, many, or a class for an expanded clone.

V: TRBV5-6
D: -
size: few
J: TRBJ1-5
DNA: TGTGCCAGCAGCTCGAGACCCCCGGGCAATCAGCCCCAGCATTTT
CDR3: CASSSRPPGNQPQHF

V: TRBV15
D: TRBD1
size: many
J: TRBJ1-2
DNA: TGTGCCACCAGCAGAGAAGACAGGGCTAACTATGGCTACACCTTC
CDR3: CATSREDRANYGYTF

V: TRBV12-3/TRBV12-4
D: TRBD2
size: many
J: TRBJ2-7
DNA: TGTGCCAGCACCACGGGTTTCGGGGGGACGGGTGAGCAGTACTTC
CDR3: CASTTGFGGTGEQYF

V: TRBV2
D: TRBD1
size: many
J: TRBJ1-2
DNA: TGTGCCAGCAGACAGGGGGACTATGGCTACACCTTC
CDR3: CASRQGDYGYTF

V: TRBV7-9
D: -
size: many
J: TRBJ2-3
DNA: TGTGCCAGCAGCTTCCCCAGCCGCACTAGCACAGATACGCAGTATTTT
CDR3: CASSFPSRTSTDTQYF

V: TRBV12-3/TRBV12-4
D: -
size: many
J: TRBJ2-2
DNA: TGTGCCAGCAGTTTAGGGCGGTACACCGGGGAGCTGTTTTTT
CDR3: CASSLGRYTGELFF

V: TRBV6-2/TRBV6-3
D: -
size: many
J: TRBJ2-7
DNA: TGTGCCAGCACCCCCACGGAGGGGGGCGTCTCCTACGAGCAGTACTTC
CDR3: CASTPTEGGVSYEQYF

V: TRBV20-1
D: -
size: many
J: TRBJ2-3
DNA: TGCAGTGCTAGAGATAGAGGGGAAGCTAGCACAGATACGCAGTATTTT
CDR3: CSARDRGEASTDTQYF

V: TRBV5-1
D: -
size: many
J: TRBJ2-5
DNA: TGCGCCAGCAGCTTCCCTGGTTCGGGATCGGTGACCCAGTACTTC
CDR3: CASSFPGSGSVTQYF

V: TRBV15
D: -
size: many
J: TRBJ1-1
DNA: TGTGCCACCAGTCTTAGCAGGGTCGGGCCTGAAGCTTTCTTT
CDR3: CATSLSRVGPEAFF

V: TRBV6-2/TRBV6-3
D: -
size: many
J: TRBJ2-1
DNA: TGTGCCAGCAGTTACTGGTCTGGGACAAAGTACAATGAGCAGTTCTTC
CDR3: CASSYWSGTKYNEQFF

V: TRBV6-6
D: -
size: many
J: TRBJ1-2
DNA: TGTGCCAGCAGTTACCAGCCCGGGGGCTACACCTTC
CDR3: CASSYQPGGYTF

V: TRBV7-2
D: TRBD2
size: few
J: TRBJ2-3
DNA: TGTGCCAGCAGCTCCACTAGCGGGGGGGCAGATACGCAGTATTTT
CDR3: CASSSTSGGADTQYF

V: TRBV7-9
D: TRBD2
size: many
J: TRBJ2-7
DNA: TGTGCCAGCAGCTCATGGACTAGCCCATACGAGCAGTACTTC
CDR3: CASSSWTSPYEQYF

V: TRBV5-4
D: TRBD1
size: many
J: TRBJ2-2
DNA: TGTGCCAGCAGCCCGAAAACGACAGGGCCTACCGGGGAGCTGTTTTTT
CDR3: CASSPKTTGPTGELFF

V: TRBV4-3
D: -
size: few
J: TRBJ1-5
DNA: TGCGCCAGCAGCCAAGAGCTGGGGAGCAATCAGCCCCAGCATTTT
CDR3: CASSQELGSNQPQHF

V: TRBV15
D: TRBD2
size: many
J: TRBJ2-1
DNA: TGTGCCACCAGCGAGGGGACTAGCGGACGCTACAATGAGCAGTTCTTC
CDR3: CATSEGTSGRYNEQFF

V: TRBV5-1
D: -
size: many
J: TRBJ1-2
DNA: TGCGCCAGCAGCTCAGAACCGGGACAAAACCTCTATGGCTACACCTTC
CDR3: CASSSEPGQNLYGYTF

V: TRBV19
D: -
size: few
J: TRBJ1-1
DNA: TGTGCCAGCGCCTCAGGGCCCGGAGCTTTCTTT
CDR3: CASASGPGAFF

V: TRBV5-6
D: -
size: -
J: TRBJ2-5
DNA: TGTGCCAGGAGCTTGGGCTCGACCGGGACCCAGTACTTC
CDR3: CARSLGSTGTQYF

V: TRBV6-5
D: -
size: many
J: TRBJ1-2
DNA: TGTGCCAGCAGTTACTCTAGGACTGGCTACACCTTC
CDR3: CASSYSRTGYTF

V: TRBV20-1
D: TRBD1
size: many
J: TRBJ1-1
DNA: TGCAGTGCTAGAGGCTGGGACAGGGATATGAACACTGAAGCTTTCTTT
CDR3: CSARGWDRDMNTEAFF

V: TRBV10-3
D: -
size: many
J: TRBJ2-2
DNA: TGTGCCATCAGTGAATCCGGGGAGCTGTTTTTT
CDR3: CAISESGELFF

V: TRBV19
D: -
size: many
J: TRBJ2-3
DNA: TGTGCCAGTCTGCTCACAGATACGCAGTATTTT
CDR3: CASLLTDTQYF

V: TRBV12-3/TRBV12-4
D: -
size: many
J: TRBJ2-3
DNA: TGTGCCAGCAGACGAAAACGGGACGAGCAGTATTTT
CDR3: CASRRKRDEQYF

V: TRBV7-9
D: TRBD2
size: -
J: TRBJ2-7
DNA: TGTGCCAGCAGCTTAAGACTAGCGGGGGCCGGCGAGCAGTACTTC
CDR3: CASSLRLAGAGEQYF

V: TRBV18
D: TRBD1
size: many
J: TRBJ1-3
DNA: TGTGCCAGCTCACCCAAGACAGGGGGTTTTGGAAACACCATATATTTT
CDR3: CASSPKTGGFGNTIYF

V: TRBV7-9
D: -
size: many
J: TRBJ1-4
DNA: TGTGCCAGCAGCGCCCCCTGGGACGAAAAACTGTTTTTT
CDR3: CASSAPWDEKLFF